This T cell receptor (beta chain) is from a study of blood T cell repertoires in COVID-19 (dated by TCRdb to 2019 to 2021). Describing the broader study: Samples covering the acute and convalescent phases of COVID-19 were provided by collaborators in the United States, Italy and Spain. The material from the prospective study consisted of cDNA or gDNA derived from T cells, B-cell-depleted T cells, or PBMCs. Subjects who had been exposed to COVID-19, were actively infected with it, or had recovered from it provided the deeply sampled blood TCRbeta repertoires that made up the dataset. The repertoires were made available in a free public database intended to serve as a resource for research on the immune response to SARS-CoV-2. The samples were drawn from the first 160 participants of the ongoing ImmuneRACE study and from over 950 subjects provided by 6 global collaborators. A de-identified subject ID, COVID-19 status, age in years and sex were almost always included in the sample metadata. Where available, HLA class I and class II types were taken from metadata supplied by the sample provider and were not determined by assay-based typing. General conclusions and limits of the study: Clinical and demographic metadata were provided uncurated, with the amount varying by source and participant.

The immunoSEQ Assay, a bias-controlled multiplex PCR, was used to amplify TCRbeta CDR3 regions from genomic DNA. The study's own analysis went as follows. Nucleated cell counts per sample were estimated from amplification of reference gene primers within the assay. To quantify the absolute abundance of each unique TCRbeta CDR3 rearrangement, sequence reads were collapsed and filtered. For each sample, productive Simpson clonality was calculated as the square root of Simpson's diversity index across productive rearrangements. The table comes from immuneACCESS by way of TCRdb, which keeps in-frame sequences with V and J called. Part of the clones is missing from these tables; in studies checked, under half for an unresolved V gene and the rest for unknown reasons. Clonal size and the V and J genes are those of that table, whereas D and trimming came from the DNA. This sample gives about 190,000 clones in total; around 82% of them show up just once. Under 6.5% of the sample lies in the top ten.

Participants in the prospective study were enrolled through a virtual design, were aged roughly 18 to 100 years, and lived in roughly 24 United States geographic areas. In the prospective study, participants were assigned to cohorts based on the clinical history participants reported in a screening survey and a study questionnaire. In the prospective study, whole blood, serum and a nasopharyngeal or oropharyngeal swab were collected from each participant by mobile phlebotomists. Additional blood draws and questionnaires over an approximately 2-month period could optionally be provided by prospective study participants. Before DNA extraction, blood samples from the prospective study were shipped at room temperature or frozen. A word on this clone: It has no known antigen specificity. Base qualities are not at hand, and no much larger clone is one base apart.

Including the terminal cysteine and phenylalanine, the CDR3 comprises 13 residues. CDR3 DNA is the only sequence kept; it has 39 bases, read in frame from the first base. V and J are trimmed by 5 bases and 3 bases, and the gene matches miss 4 bases of the junction. According to the germline V gene, CDR1 reads ENHRY and CDR2 reads SYGVKD. The chain is encoded by TRBV10-3 joined to TRBJ2-7; 7 central bases correspond to TRBD2. The sequence was collected from a woman aged 60-75 years with acute COVID-19. Input material: PBMCs or T cells enriched from blood (not recorded which). The CDR3 reads CAISPGRGYEQYF. The DNA sequence follows: TGTGCCATCAGTCCAGGGAGGGGCTACGAGCAGTACTTC.